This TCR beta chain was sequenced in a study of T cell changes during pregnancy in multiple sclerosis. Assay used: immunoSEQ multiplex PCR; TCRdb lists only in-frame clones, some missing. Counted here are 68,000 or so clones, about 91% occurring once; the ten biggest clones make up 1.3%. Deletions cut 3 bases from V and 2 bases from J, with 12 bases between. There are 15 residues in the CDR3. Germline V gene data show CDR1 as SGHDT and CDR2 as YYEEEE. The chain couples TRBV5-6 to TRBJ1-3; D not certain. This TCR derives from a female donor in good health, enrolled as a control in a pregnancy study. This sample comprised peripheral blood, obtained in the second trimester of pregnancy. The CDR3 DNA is TGTGCCAGCAGCTCTAGGATGGATCCTGGAAACACCATATATTTT. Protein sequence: CASSSRMDPGNTIYF.